This T cell receptor (beta chain) was captured by sequencing in a study of neurological immune-mediated disorders. Synthesis of cDNA used 5'RACE (with 10-nucleotide random UMIs). TCRdb fed the 5' RACE reads into MiXCR, producing one record per CDR3 protein. Counted here are some 60,000 distinct CDR3 sequences, roughly 9.8% occurring once; the ten biggest clones make up about an eighth. V was shortened by 3 bases and J by 0 bases, with 12 bases between the two germline ends. This CDR3 region has 14 residues. The germline V gene has CDR1 DFQATT and CDR2 SNEGSKA (reference sequence). Time point meaning: longitudinal time-point 2. Preparation of the unsorted libraries drew on 2 million PBMCs stored at -80 C. Study-level points and caveats: The study found no CDR3 amino acid sequences shared by expanded clones across subjects, suggesting private repertoires in all groups.

This clonotype was recorded a few times. Its antigen is not identified. The sequence came from a man aged 25 to 40 in good health. This chain joins TRBV20-1 and TRBJ2-7, with D tentatively TRBD1 or TRBD2 (6 bases each). The source material was PBMCs. DNA for the CDR3: TGCAGTGCTAGTATCGCGGGACACTCCTACGAGCAGTACTTC. Protein: CSASIAGHSYEQYF.